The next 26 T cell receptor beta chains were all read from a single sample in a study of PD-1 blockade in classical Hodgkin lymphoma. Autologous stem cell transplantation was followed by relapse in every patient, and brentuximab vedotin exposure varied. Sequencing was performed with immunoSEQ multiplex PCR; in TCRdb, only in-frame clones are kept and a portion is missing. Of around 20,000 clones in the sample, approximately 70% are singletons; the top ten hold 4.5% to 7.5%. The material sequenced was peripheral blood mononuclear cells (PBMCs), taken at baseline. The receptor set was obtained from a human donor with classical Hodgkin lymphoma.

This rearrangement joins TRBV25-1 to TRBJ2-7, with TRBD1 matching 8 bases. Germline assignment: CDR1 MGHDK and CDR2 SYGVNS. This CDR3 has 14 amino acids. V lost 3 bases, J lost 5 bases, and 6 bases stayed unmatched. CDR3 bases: TGTGCCAGCAGTGAGGACAGGGCCAGTGACGAGCAGTACTTC. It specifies CASSEDRASDEQYF.

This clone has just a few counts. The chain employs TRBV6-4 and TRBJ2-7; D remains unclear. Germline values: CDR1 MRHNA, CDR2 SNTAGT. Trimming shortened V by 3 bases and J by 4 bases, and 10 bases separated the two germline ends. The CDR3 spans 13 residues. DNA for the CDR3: TGTGCCAGCAGTGATGCCCGGGTGTACGAGCAGTACTTC. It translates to CASSDARVYEQYF.

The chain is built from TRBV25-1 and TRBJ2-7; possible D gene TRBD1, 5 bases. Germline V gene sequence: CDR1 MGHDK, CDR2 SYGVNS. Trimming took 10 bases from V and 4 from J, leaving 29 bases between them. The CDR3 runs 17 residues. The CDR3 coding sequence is TGTGCCACCCCAGGGCTCGAACAGGAGCTAAAGGGATACGAGCAGTACTTC. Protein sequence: CATPGLEQELKGYEQYF.

CDR3 in DNA: TGTGCCAGCAGCTTCCGCGGGGACACCGGGGAGCTGTTTTTT. Translation gives CASSFRGDTGELFF. The chain is built from TRBV5-6 and TRBJ2-2, with D perhaps matching TRBD2 (6 bases). V lost 2 bases and J 3 bases, leaving 8 bases between the germline ends. Germline CDR1 is SGHDT and CDR2 is YYEEEE. The CDR3 contains 14 residues.

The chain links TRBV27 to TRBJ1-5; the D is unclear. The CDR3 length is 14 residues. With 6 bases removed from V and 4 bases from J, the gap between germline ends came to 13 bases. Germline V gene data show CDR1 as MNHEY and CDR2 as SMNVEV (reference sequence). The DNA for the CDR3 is TGTGCCAGCAGCCGATTCCACGTTAATCAGCCCCAGCATTTT. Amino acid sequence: CASSRFHVNQPQHF.

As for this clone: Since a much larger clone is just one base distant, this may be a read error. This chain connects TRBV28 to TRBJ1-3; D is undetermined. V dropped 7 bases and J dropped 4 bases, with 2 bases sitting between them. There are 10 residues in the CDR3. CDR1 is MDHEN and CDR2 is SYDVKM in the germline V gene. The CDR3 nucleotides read TGTGCCAGCAAGGGAAACACCATATATTTT. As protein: CASKGNTIYF.

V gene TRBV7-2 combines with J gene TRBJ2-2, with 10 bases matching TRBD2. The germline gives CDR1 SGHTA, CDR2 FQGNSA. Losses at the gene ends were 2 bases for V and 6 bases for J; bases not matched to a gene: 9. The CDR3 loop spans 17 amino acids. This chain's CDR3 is CASSLRISGGPAGELFF. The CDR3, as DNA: TGTGCCAGCAGCTTACGGATTAGCGGGGGGCCGGCCGGGGAGCTGTTTTTT.

The CDR3 loop is CASSQDSGGRASEQFF. CDR3 nucleotides: TGTGCCAGCAGCCAAGATTCTGGCGGGAGGGCGTCTGAGCAGTTCTTC. The chain links TRBV4-2 to TRBJ2-1; 9 bases line up with TRBD2. This CDR3 is 16 amino acids long. Germline lookup yields CDR1 LGHNA and CDR2 YNFKEQ. V was clipped by 0 bases and J by 9 bases; unmatched bases: 9.

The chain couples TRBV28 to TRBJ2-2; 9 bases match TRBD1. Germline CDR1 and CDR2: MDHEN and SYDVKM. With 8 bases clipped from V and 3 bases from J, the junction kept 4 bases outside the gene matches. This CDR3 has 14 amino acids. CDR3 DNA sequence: TGTGCCAGCGGGGACAGGGTTGACACCGGGGAGCTGTTTTTT. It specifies CASGDRVDTGELFF.

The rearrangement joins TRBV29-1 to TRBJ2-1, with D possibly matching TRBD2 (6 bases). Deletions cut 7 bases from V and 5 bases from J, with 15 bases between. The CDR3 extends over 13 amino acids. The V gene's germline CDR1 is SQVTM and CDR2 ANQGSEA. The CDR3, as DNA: TGCAGCGGTCGGAGGGGCTCGAACAATGAGCAGTTCTTC. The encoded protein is CSGRRGSNNEQFF.

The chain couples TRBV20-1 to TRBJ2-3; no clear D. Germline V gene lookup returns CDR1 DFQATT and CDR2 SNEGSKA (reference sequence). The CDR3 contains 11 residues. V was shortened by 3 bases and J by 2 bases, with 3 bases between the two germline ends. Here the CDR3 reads CSARYTDTQYF. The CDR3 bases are TGCAGTGCTAGGTACACAGATACGCAGTATTTT.

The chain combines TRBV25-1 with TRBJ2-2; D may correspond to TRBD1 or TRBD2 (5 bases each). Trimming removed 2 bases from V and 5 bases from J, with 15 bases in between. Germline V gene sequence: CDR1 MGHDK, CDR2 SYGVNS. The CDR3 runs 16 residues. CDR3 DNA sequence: TGTGCCAGCAGTGAAGTTTGGCAGGGAGAAACCGGGGAGCTGTTTTTT. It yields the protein CASSEVWQGETGELFF. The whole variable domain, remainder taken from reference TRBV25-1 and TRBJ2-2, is EADIYQTPRYLVIGTGKKITLECSQTMGHDKMYWYQQDPGMELHLIHYSYGVNSTEKGDLSSESTVSRIRTEHFPLTLESARPSHTSQYLCASSEVWQGETGELFFGEGSRLTVL.

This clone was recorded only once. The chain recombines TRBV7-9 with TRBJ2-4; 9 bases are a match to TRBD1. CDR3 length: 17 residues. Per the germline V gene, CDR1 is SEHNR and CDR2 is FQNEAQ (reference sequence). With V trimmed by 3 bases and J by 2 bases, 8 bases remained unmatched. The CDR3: CASSFNRDRATKNIQYF. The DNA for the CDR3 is TGTGCCAGCAGCTTCAACCGGGACAGGGCAACCAAAAACATTCAGTACTTC.

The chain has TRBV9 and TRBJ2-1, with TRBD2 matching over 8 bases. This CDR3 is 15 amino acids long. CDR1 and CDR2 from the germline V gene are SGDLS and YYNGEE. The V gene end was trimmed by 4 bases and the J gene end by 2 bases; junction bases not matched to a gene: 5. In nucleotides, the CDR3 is TGTGCCAGCAGCCCGGTCGGGGGGGCCTACAATGAGCAGTTCTTC. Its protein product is CASSPVGGAYNEQFF.

CDR3 bases: TGCAGCGTCGCTGCCAAGAGGTGGCTGAACACCGGGGAGCTGTTTTTT. Its translation is CSVAAKRWLNTGELFF. The chain combines TRBV29-1 with TRBJ2-2; D unresolved. Trimming removed 6 bases from V and 1 base from J, with 18 bases in between. The CDR3 sequence is 16 residues long. Germline V gene sequence: CDR1 SQVTM, CDR2 ANQGSEA.

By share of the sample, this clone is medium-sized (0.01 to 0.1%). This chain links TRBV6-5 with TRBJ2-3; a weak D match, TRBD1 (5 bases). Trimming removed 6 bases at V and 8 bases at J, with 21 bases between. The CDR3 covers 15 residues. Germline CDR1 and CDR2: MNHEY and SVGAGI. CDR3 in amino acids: CASRPTAGYPITQYF. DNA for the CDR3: TGTGCCAGCAGACCCACCGCAGGGTATCCGATTACGCAGTATTTT.

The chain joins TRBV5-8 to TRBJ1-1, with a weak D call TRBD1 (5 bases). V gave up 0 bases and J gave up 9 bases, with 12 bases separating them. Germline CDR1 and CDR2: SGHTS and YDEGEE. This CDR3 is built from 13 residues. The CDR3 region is CASSLGWGLKAFF. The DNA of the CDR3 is TGTGCCAGCAGCTTGGGATGGGGACTAAAAGCTTTCTTT.

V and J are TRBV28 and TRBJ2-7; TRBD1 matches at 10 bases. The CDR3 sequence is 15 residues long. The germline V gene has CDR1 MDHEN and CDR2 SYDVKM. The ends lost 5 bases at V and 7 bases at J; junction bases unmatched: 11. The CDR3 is CASSRQGARSGEQYF. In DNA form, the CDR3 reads TGTGCCAGCAGTCGACAGGGGGCACGATCGGGAGAGCAGTACTTC.

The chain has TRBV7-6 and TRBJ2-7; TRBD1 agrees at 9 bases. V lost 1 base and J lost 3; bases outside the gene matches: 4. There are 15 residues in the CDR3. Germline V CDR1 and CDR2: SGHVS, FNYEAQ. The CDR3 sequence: CASSLDSGQGYEQYF. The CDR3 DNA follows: TGTGCCAGCAGCTTAGACTCGGGACAGGGCTACGAGCAGTACTTC.

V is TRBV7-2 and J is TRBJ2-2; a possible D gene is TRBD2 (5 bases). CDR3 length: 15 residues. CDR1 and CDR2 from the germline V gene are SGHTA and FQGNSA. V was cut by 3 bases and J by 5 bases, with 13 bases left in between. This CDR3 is CASSLDRGRTGELFF. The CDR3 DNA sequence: TGTGCCAGCAGCTTGGATCGGGGTCGTACCGGGGAGCTGTTTTTT.

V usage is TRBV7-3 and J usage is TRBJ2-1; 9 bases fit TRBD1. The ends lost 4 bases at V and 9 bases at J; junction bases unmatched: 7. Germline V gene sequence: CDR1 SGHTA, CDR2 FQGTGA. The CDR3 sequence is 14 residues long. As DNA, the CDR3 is TGTGCCAGCAGCTGGAACAGGGGGCAGGGTGAGCAGTTCTTC. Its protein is CASSWNRGQGEQFF.

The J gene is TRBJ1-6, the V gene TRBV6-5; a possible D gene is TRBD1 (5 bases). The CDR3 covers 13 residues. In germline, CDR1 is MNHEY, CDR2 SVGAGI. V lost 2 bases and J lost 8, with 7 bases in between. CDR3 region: CASSYRGDSPLHF. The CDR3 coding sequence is TGTGCCAGCAGTTACAGGGGAGATTCACCCCTCCACTTT.

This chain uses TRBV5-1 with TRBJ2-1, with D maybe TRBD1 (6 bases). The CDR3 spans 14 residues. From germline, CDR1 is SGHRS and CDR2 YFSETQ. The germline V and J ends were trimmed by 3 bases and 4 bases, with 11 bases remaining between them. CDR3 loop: CASSSIGQYNEQFF. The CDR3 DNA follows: TGCGCCAGCAGCTCTATCGGACAGTACAATGAGCAGTTCTTC.

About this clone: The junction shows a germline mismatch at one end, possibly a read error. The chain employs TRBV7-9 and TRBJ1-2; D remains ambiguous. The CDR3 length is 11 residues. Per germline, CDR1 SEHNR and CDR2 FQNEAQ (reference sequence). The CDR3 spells CARSFRYGYTF. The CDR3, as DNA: TGTGCCAGGAGCTTTCGCTATGGCTACACCTTC.

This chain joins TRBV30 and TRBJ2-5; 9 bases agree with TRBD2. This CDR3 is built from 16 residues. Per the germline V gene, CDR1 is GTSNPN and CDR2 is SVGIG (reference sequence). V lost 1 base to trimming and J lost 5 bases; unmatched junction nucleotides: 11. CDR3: CAWSEGVAGEVETQYF. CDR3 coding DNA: TGTGCCTGGAGTGAAGGGGTAGCGGGAGAGGTTGAGACCCAGTACTTC.

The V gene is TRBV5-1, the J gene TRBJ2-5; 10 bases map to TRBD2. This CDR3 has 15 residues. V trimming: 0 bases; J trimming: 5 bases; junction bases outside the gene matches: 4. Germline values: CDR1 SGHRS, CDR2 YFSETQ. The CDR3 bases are TGCGCCAGCAGCTTGGCTAGCGGGAGAGGGGAGACCCAGTACTTC. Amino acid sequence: CASSLASGRGETQYF.